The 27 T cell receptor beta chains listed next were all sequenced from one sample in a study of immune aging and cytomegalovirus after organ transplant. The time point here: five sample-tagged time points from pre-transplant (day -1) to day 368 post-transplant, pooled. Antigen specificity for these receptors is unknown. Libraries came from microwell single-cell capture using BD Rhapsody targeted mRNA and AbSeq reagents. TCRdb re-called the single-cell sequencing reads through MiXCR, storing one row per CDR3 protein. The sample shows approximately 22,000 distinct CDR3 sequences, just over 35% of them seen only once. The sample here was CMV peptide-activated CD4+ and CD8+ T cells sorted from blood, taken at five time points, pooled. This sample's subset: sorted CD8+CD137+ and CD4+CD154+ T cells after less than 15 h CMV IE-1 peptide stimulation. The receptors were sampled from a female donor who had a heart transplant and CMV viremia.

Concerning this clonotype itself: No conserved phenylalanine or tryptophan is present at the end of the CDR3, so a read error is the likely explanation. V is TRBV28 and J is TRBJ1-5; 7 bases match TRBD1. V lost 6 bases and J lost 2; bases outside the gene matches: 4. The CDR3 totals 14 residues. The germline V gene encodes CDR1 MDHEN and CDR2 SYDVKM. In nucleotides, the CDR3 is TGTGCCAGCAGCCGGGACAGCCGCAATCAGCCCCAGCATCTT. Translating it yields CASSRDSRNQPQHL.

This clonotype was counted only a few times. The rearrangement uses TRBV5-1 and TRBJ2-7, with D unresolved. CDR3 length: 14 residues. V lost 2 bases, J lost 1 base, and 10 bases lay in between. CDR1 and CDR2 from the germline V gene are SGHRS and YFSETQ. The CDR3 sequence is CASSLDGISYEQYF. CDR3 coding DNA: TGCGCCAGCAGCTTAGATGGTATATCCTACGAGCAGTACTTC. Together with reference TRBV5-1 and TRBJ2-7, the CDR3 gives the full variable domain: KAGVTQTPRYLIKTRGQQVTLSCSPISGHRSVSWYQQTPGQGLQFLFEYFSETQRNKGNFPGRFSGRQFSNSRSEMNVSTLELGDSALYLCASSLDGISYEQYFGPGTRLTVT.

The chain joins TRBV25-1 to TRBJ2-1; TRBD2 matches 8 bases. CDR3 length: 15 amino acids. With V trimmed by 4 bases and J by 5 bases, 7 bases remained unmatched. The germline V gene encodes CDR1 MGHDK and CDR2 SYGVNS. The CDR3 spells CASSAGGEGDNEQFF. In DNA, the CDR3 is TGTGCCAGCAGTGCGGGAGGGGAGGGTGACAATGAGCAGTTCTTC. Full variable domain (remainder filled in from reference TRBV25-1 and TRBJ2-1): EADIYQTPRYLVIGTGKKITLECSQTMGHDKMYWYQQDPGMELHLIHYSYGVNSTEKGDLSSESTVSRIRTEHFPLTLESARPSHTSQYLCASSAGGEGDNEQFFGPGTRLTVL.

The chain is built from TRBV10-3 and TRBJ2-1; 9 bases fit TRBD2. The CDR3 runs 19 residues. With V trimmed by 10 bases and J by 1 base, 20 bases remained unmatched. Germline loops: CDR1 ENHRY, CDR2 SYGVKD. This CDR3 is CATTKQTSGRVDSYNEQFF. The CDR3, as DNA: TGTGCCACCACCAAGCAGACTAGCGGAAGGGTAGATTCCTACAATGAGCAGTTCTTC.

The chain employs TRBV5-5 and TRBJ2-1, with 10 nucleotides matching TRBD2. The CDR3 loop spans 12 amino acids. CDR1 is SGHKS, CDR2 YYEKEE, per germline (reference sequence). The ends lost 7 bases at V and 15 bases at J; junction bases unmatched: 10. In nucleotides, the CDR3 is TGTGCCAGCGGCCCTTCGACTAGCGGGTGGTTCTTC. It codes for CASGPSTSGWFF.

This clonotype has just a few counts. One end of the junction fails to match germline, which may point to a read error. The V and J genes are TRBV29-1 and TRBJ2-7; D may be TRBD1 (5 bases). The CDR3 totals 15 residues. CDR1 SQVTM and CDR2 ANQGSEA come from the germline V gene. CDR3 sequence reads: CSVEGVGQSGYEQYF. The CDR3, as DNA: TGCAGCGTCGAAGGTGTGGGGCAGAGTGGCTACGAGCAGTACTTC.

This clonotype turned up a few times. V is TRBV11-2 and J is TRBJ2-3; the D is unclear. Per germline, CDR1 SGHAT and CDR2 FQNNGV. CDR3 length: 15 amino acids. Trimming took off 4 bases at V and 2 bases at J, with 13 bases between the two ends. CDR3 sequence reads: CASSSPVLLTDTQYF. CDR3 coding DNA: TGTGCCAGCAGCTCGCCCGTACTCCTCACAGATACGCAGTATTTT. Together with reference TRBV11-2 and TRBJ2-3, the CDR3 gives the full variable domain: EAGVAQSPRYKIIEKRQSVAFWCNPISGHATLYWYQQILGQGPKLLIQFQNNGVVDDSQLPKDRFSAERLKGVDSTLKIQPAKLEDSAVYLCASSSPVLLTDTQYFGPGTRLTVL.

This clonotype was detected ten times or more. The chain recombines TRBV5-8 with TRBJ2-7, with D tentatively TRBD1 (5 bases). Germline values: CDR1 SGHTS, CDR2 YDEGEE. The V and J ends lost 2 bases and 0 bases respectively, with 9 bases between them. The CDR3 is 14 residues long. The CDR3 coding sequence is TGTGCCAGCAGCTTTTTAGACAGCTCCTACGAGCAGTACTTC. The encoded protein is CASSFLDSSYEQYF.

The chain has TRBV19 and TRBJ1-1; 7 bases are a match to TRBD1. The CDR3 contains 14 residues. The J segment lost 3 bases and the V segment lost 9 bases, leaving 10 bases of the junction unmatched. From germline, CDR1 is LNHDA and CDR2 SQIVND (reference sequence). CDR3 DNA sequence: TGTGCCAGCTTGCAGACAGGGTGGTACACTGAAGCTTTCTTT. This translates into CASLQTGWYTEAFF. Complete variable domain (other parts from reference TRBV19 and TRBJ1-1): DGGITQSPKYLFRKEGQNVTLSCEQNLNHDAMYWYRQDPGQGLRLIYYSQIVNDFQKGDIAEGYSVSREKKESFPLTVTSAQKNPTAFYLCASLQTGWYTEAFFGQGTRLTVV.

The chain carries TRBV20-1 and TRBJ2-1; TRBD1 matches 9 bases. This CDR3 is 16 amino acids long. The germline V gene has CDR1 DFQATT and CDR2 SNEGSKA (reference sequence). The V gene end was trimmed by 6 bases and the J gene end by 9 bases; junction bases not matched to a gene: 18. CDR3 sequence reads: CSALHTLTGGLGEQFF. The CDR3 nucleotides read TGCAGTGCCCTTCACACGCTAACAGGGGGCCTAGGTGAGCAGTTCTTC.

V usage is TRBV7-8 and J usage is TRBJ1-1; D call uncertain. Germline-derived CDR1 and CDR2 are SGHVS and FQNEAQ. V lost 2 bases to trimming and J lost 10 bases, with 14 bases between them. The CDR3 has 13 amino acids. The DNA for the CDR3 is TGTGCCAGCAGCTTAAGCGTCCGTCTGGGAGCTTTCTTT. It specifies CASSLSVRLGAFF.

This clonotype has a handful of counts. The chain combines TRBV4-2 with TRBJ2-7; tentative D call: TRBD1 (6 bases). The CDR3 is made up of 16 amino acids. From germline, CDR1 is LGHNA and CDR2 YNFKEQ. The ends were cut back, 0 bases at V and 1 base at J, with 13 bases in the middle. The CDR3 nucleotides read TGTGCCAGCAGCCAAGAGAGGACAGCAACGTCCTACGAGCAGTACTTC. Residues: CASSQERTATSYEQYF.

CDR3 DNA sequence: TGTGCCAGCAGTGAAGTGTCGGGGGAACCAGATACGCAGTATTTT. Its protein product is CASSEVSGEPDTQYF. The rearrangement joins TRBV2 to TRBJ2-3; a possible D gene is TRBD2 (6 bases). The CDR3 totals 15 residues. Trimming pared 1 base from V and 4 bases from J, leaving 12 bases between. Germline CDR1 reads SNHLY; CDR2 reads FYNNEI.

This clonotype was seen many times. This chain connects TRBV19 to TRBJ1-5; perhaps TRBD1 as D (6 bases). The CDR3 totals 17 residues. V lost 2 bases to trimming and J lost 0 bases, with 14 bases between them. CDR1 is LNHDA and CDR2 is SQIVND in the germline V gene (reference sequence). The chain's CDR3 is CASSITPGVDSNQPQHF. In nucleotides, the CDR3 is TGTGCCAGTAGTATAACCCCAGGGGTCGATAGCAATCAGCCCCAGCATTTT.

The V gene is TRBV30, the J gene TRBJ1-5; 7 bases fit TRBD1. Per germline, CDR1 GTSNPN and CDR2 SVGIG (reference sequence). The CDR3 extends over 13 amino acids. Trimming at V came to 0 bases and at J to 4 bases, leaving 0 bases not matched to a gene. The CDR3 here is CAWSVQGNQPQHF. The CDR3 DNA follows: TGTGCCTGGAGTGTACAGGGGAATCAGCCCCAGCATTTT.

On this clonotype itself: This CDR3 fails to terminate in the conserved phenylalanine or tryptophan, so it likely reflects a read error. The CDR3 is CSAGGLAADTQYL. The CDR3 nucleotides are TGCAGTGCTGGGGGACTAGCGGCAGATACGCAGTATCTT. V gene TRBV20-1 combines with J gene TRBJ2-3; the match to TRBD2 covers 11 bases. V was clipped by 5 bases and J by 4 bases; unmatched bases: 2. Germline V gene lookup returns CDR1 DFQATT and CDR2 SNEGSKA (reference sequence). CDR3 size: 13 residues.

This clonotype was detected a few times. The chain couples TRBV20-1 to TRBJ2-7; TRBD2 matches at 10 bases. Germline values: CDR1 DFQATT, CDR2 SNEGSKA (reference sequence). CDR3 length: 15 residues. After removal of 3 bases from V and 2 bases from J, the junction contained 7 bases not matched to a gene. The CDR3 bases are TGCAGTGCTAGCGTAAGCGGGAGGGGTACCTACGAGCAGTACTTC. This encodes CSASVSGRGTYEQYF.

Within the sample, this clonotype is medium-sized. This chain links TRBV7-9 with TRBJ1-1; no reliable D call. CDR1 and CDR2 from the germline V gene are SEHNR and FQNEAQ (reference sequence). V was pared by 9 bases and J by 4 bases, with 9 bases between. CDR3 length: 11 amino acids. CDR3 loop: CASAWGTEAFF. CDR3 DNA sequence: TGTGCCAGTGCATGGGGCACTGAAGCTTTCTTT.

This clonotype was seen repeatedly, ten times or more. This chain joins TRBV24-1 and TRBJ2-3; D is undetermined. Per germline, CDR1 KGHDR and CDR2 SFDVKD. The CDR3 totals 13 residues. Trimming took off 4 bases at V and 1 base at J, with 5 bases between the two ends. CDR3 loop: CATSDPGTDTQYF. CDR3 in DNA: TGTGCCACCAGTGACCCGGGCACAGATACGCAGTATTTT.

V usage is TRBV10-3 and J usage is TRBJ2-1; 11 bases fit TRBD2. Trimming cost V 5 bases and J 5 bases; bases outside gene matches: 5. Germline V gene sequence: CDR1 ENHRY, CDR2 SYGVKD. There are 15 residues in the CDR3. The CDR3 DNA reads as TGTGCCATCAGTCTAGGGACTAGCGGAAACAATGAGCAGTTCTTC. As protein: CAISLGTSGNNEQFF.

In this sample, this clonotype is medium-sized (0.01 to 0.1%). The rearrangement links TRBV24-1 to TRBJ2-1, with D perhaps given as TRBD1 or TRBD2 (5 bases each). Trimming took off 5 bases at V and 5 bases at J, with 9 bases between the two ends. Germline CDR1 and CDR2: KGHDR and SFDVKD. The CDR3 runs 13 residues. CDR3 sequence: CATSAGTNNEQFF. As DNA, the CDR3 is TGTGCCACCAGTGCAGGGACCAACAATGAGCAGTTCTTC.

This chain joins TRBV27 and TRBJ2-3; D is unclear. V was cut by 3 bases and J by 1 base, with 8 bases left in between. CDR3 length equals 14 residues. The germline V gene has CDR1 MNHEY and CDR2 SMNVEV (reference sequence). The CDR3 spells CASSFGFGTDTQYF. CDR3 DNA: TGTGCCAGCAGTTTTGGGTTTGGCACAGATACGCAGTATTTT.

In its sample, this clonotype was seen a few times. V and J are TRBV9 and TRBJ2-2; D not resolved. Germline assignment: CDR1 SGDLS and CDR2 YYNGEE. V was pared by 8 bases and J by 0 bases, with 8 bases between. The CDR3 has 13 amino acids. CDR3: CASKHANTGELFF. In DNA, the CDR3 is TGTGCCAGTAAGCACGCGAACACCGGGGAGCTGTTTTTT.

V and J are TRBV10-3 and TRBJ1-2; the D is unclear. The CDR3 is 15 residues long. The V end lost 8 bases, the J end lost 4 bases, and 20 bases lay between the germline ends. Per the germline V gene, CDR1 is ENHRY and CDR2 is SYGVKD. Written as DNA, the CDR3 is TGTGCCATCCGAGAAAGTACGGATCGGCTCTATGGCTACACCTTC. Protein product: CAIRESTDRLYGYTF.

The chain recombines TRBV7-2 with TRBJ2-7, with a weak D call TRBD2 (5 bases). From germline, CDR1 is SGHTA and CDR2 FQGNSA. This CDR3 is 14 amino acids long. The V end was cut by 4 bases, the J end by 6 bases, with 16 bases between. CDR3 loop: CASSSQKGSSEQYF. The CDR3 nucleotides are TGTGCCAGCAGCTCGCAGAAAGGGAGTAGCGAGCAGTACTTC.

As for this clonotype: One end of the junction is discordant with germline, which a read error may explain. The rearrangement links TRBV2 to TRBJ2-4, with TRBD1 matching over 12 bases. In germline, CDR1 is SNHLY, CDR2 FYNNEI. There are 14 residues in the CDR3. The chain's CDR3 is CASSEGQGARELSF. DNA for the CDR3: TGTGCCAGCAGTGAGGGACAGGGGGCGCGAGAATTGAGTTTC.

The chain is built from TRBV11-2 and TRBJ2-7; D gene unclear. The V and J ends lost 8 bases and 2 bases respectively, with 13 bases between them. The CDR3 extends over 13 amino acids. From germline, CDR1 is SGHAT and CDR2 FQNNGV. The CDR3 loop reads CASGRTSTYEQYF. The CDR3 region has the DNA TGTGCCAGCGGCCGGACGTCCACCTACGAGCAGTACTTC.